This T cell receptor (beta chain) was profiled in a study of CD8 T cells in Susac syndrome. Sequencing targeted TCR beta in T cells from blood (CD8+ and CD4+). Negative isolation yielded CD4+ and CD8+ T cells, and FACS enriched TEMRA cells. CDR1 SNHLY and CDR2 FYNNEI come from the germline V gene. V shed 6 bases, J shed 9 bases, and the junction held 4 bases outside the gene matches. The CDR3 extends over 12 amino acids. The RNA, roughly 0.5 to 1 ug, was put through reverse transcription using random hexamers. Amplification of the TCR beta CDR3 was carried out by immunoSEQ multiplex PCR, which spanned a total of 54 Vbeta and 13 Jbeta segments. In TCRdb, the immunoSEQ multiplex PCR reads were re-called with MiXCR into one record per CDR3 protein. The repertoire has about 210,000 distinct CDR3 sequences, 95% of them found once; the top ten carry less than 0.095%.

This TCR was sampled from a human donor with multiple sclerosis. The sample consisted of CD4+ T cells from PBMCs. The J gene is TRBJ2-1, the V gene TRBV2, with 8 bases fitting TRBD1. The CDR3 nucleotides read TGTGCCAGCAGGGACAGGGCGGCTGAGCAGTTCTTC. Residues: CASRDRAAEQFF.